These 32 T cell receptor beta chains were all obtained from the same sample, sequenced in a study of radiation and T cells in renal cell carcinoma. The time point here: baseline pretreatment blood. As to treatment: 15 Gy SBRT to primary tumor, nephrectomy 4 weeks later. Generated by immunoSEQ multiplex PCR, the TCRdb table keeps only in-frame clones and is missing some. The sample contains about 140,000 clones, less than 90% of which appear only once. The sample was blood, taken from a patient whose treatment included radiotherapy and nephrectomy. These receptors originate from a woman aged 45 to 65 with renal cell carcinoma.

This rearrangement joins TRBV19 to TRBJ1-3, with TRBD1 as a possible D gene (5 bases). The CDR3 runs 15 residues. CDR1 and CDR2 from the germline V gene are LNHDA and SQIVND (reference sequence). The ends were cut back, 7 bases at V and 2 bases at J, with 15 bases in the middle. CDR3: CASMGMGDPGNTIYF. The CDR3 coding sequence is TGTGCCAGTATGGGGATGGGGGATCCTGGAAACACCATATATTTT.

This chain joins TRBV7-2 and TRBJ2-4; D uncertain. The CDR3 has 14 residues. Trimming removed 1 base at V and 6 bases at J, with 10 bases between. CDR1 is SGHTA, CDR2 FQGNSA, per germline. DNA for the CDR3: TGTGCCAGCAGCTTAGGGGCCTTGGGAAACATTCAGTACTTC. Its protein is CASSLGALGNIQYF.

This rearrangement joins TRBV7-2 to TRBJ2-7; a possible D gene is TRBD1 (6 bases). Trimming took off 2 bases at V and 3 bases at J, with 14 bases between the two ends. Germline V lookup: CDR1 SGHTA, CDR2 FQGNSA. The CDR3 totals 15 residues. The CDR3, as DNA: TGTGCCAGCAGCTTAAGAGAACAGGGTTACTACGAGCAGTACTTC. This translates into CASSLREQGYYEQYF.

The chain is built from TRBV4-2 and TRBJ2-3; D gene unclear. This CDR3 has 15 residues. Trimming stripped 2 bases from V and 3 bases from J, with 12 bases between. Germline CDR1 LGHNA, CDR2 YNFKEQ. The DNA for the CDR3 is TGTGCCAGCAGCCAAAGCGTGATTGATACAGATACGCAGTATTTT. It encodes CASSQSVIDTDTQYF.

V gene TRBV4-3 combines with J gene TRBJ1-5; TRBD1 matches 8 bases. There are 15 residues in the CDR3. The germline V gene has CDR1 LGHNA and CDR2 YSLEER. Trimming at V came to 4 bases and at J to 1 base, leaving 3 bases not matched to a gene. This chain's CDR3 is CASSPGQGSNQPQHF. The CDR3 DNA is TGCGCCAGCAGCCCTGGACAGGGAAGCAATCAGCCCCAGCATTTT.

This rearrangement joins TRBV2 to TRBJ1-1; D is undetermined. The CDR3 is made up of 14 amino acids. Germline CDR1 reads SNHLY; CDR2 reads FYNNEI. The V and J ends lost 6 bases and 0 bases respectively, with 11 bases between them. The CDR3 loop is CASSYGRMNTEAFF. CDR3 sequence (DNA): TGTGCCAGCAGCTACGGACGGATGAACACTGAAGCTTTCTTT.

This sequence joins TRBV7-2 and TRBJ2-7; D possibly corresponds to TRBD1 (6 bases). The CDR3 is made up of 12 amino acids. Trimming cost V 7 bases and J 1 base, with 8 bases left between them. Germline CDR1 reads SGHTA; CDR2 reads FQGNSA. The DNA of the CDR3 is TGTGCCAGCATGGGGGCTTCCTACGAGCAGTACTTC. This codes for CASMGASYEQYF.

The chain is built from TRBV5-1 and TRBJ1-2, with 8 bases fitting TRBD1. Trimming removed 0 bases from V and 8 bases from J; junction bases left unmatched: 6. The CDR3 sequence is 14 residues long. Germline CDR1 and CDR2: SGHRS and YFSETQ. CDR3 sequence (DNA): TGCGCCAGCAGCTTGGGGCAGGGGGCTGGCGGCTACACCTTC. It codes for CASSLGQGAGGYTF.

V is TRBV7-9 and J is TRBJ1-5; D not resolved. Germline lookup yields CDR1 SEHNR and CDR2 FQNEAQ (reference sequence). The V end was cut by 3 bases, the J end by 9 bases, with 9 bases between. The CDR3 runs to 12 residues. The CDR3 region is CASSLGATPQHF. CDR3 sequence (DNA): TGTGCCAGCAGCTTGGGAGCGACGCCCCAGCATTTT.

V is TRBV5-1 and J is TRBJ1-1, with TRBD1 matching 7 bases. The CDR3 consists of 14 residues. Germline assignment: CDR1 SGHRS and CDR2 YFSETQ. Unmatched junction bases numbered 8, after V lost 4 bases and J lost 5 bases. The chain's CDR3 is CASSTTQGETEAFF. DNA of the CDR3: TGCGCCAGCAGCACCACTCAGGGGGAAACTGAAGCTTTCTTT.

The chain uses TRBV19 and TRBJ2-1, with 11 bases aligning to TRBD1. Germline assignment: CDR1 LNHDA and CDR2 SQIVND (reference sequence). CDR3 length: 14 residues. Trimming cost V 7 bases and J 6 bases; bases outside gene matches: 5. The DNA of the CDR3 is TGTGCCAGTAACGGACAGGGGGCCCCCAATGAGCAGTTCTTC. Translation: CASNGQGAPNEQFF.

The chain is built from TRBV10-3 and TRBJ1-3; tentatively, D is TRBD1 (6 bases). This CDR3 has 15 amino acids. Looked up from germline, CDR1 is ENHRY and CDR2 is SYGVKD. The V end was cut by 10 bases, the J end by 0 bases, with 16 bases between. The DNA for the CDR3 is TGTGCCACCGGACCAGGGGCGAGCTCTGGAAACACCATATATTTT. Translating gives CATGPGASSGNTIYF.

The chain employs TRBV6-5 and TRBJ1-5; 8 nucleotides agree with TRBD1. V dropped 5 bases and J dropped 4; count of bases not matched to a gene: 7. The germline V gene has CDR1 MNHEY and CDR2 SVGAGI. The CDR3 totals 15 residues. The CDR3 nucleotides are TGTGCCAGCAGTCCTCTCGGACAGGGAAATCAGCCCCAGCATTTT. Translated, it gives CASSPLGQGNQPQHF.

The J gene is TRBJ1-2, the V gene TRBV7-9; D might be TRBD1 (5 bases). The V end was cut by 7 bases, the J end by 8 bases, with 20 bases between. The germline V gene has CDR1 SEHNR and CDR2 FQNEAQ (reference sequence). The CDR3 is made up of 14 amino acids. The CDR3 loop reads CASIGGPGSRGYTF. Here the CDR3 DNA reads TGTGCCAGCATTGGAGGGCCAGGGTCGAGGGGCTACACCTTC. Combining the CDR3 with reference TRBV7-9 and TRBJ1-2 gives the whole variable domain DTGVSQNPRHKITKRGQNVTFRCDPISEHNRLYWYRQTLGQGPEFLTYFQNEAQLEKSRLLSDRFSAERPKGSFSTLEIQRTEQGDSAMYLCASIGGPGSRGYTFGSGTRLTVV.

In its sample, this clone was seen a few times. V is TRBV27 and J is TRBJ1-2; 7 bases are shared with TRBD1. Germline assignment: CDR1 MNHEY and CDR2 SMNVEV (reference sequence). V shed 5 bases and J 7 bases; nucleotides not matched to a gene: 10. This CDR3 region has 14 residues. CDR3 sequence: CASSPGRTGGGYTF. As DNA, the CDR3 is TGTGCCAGCAGTCCCGGCCGGACAGGCGGTGGCTACACCTTC.

This chain uses TRBV15 with TRBJ2-1; D gene ambiguous. Germline CDR1 reads LNHNV; CDR2 reads YYDKDF (reference sequence). The CDR3 covers 14 residues. V was shortened by 3 bases and J by 0 bases, with 6 bases between the two germline ends. CDR3 DNA: TGTGCCACCAGCAGTGTGCCCTCCTACAATGAGCAGTTCTTC. Encoded protein: CATSSVPSYNEQFF.

V and J are TRBV11-2 and TRBJ2-2; possible D gene TRBD2, 6 bases. Trimming stripped 5 bases from V and 6 bases from J, with 22 bases between. This CDR3 has 17 amino acids. Germline loops: CDR1 SGHAT, CDR2 FQNNGV. The CDR3 spells CASSNPFDGRLSGELFF. CDR3 sequence (DNA): TGTGCCAGCAGCAACCCCTTTGACGGGAGATTGTCCGGGGAGCTGTTTTTT. Combining the CDR3 with reference TRBV11-2 and TRBJ2-2 gives the whole variable domain EAGVAQSPRYKIIEKRQSVAFWCNPISGHATLYWYQQILGQGPKLLIQFQNNGVVDDSQLPKDRFSAERLKGVDSTLKIQPAKLEDSAVYLCASSNPFDGRLSGELFFGEGSRLTVL.

This clone was seen a few times. This chain connects TRBV19 to TRBJ1-1, with D hard to call. Germline V gene sequence: CDR1 LNHDA, CDR2 SQIVND (reference sequence). CDR3 length: 12 residues. Trimming shortened V by 5 bases and J by 0 bases, and 4 bases separated the two germline ends. CDR3 in amino acids: CASSSVNTEAFF. CDR3 nucleotides: TGTGCCAGTAGTTCCGTGAACACTGAAGCTTTCTTT.

The chain links TRBV18 to TRBJ2-5, with TRBD2 as a possible D gene (5 bases). The V gene lost 6 bases and the J gene lost 5 bases, with 10 bases spanning the gap. Germline CDR1 is KGHSH and CDR2 is LQKENI. The CDR3 contains 12 residues. The chain's CDR3 is CASSQLGETQYF. The CDR3 region has the DNA TGTGCCAGCTCCCAACTAGGGGAGACCCAGTACTTC.

The chain carries TRBV7-2 and TRBJ2-3; D tentatively fits TRBD1 or TRBD2 (5 bases each). The germline gives CDR1 SGHTA, CDR2 FQGNSA. CDR3 length: 13 residues. V lost 7 bases and J lost 6, with 14 bases in between. CDR3 residues: CASTSQGEDTQYF. CDR3 DNA: TGTGCCAGCACCTCTCAAGGGGAGGATACGCAGTATTTT.

V gene TRBV30 combines with J gene TRBJ2-7, with TRBD1 as a possible D gene (5 bases). There are 15 residues in the CDR3. The germline gives CDR1 GTSNPN, CDR2 SVGIG (reference sequence). Trimming took 4 bases from V and 7 from J, leaving 23 bases between them. The CDR3 DNA reads as TGTGCCTGGAAAGTCTGGACATCCCATCCCGAAGAGCAGTACTTC. Residues: CAWKVWTSHPEEQYF.

DNA for the CDR3: TGTGCCAGTAGTACGGCGGCCCGGAACACTGAAGCTTTCTTT. Its protein is CASSTAARNTEAFF. The chain joins TRBV19 to TRBJ1-1; no clear D gene. The germline gives CDR1 LNHDA, CDR2 SQIVND (reference sequence). The CDR3 runs 14 residues. The V end was cut by 4 bases, the J end by 1 base, with 10 bases between.

A word on this clone: One end of the junction is discordant with germline, which a read error may explain. This chain's CDR3 is CASSLGTGEDMQYF. The CDR3 nucleotides are TGTGCCAGCAGCTTAGGGACAGGAGAAGATATGCAGTATTTT. The chain recombines TRBV7-2 with TRBJ2-3; 7 positions agree with TRBD1. The germline gives CDR1 SGHTA, CDR2 FQGNSA. The CDR3 is 14 residues long. Full variable domain (outside the CDR3, taken from reference TRBV7-2 and TRBJ2-3): GAGVSQSPSNKVTEKGKDVELRCDPISGHTALYWYRQSLGQGLEFLIYFQGNSAPDKSGLPSDRFSAERTGGSVSTLTIQRTQQEDSAVYLCASSLGTGEDMQYFGPGTRLTVL.

The chain carries TRBV6-5 and TRBJ1-5; 8 positions match TRBD1. The CDR3 spans 14 residues. Germline V CDR1 and CDR2: MNHEY, SVGAGI. Trimming removed 2 bases from V and 6 bases from J; junction bases left unmatched: 3. CDR3 DNA sequence: TGTGCCAGCAGTTACCGGACAGGGACTCAGCCCCAGCATTTT. This codes for CASSYRTGTQPQHF.

The chain combines TRBV21-1 with TRBJ2-2; the table's TRBD2 call for D was not verified on the DNA. TRBV21-1 is tagged as a pseudogene. The CDR3 has 17 amino acids. Written as DNA, the CDR3 is TGTGCCAGCAGCAAGAGAGCGGGGGGAACGAACACCGGGGAGCTGTTTTTT. Its translation: CASSKRAGGTNTGELFF.

The rearrangement joins TRBV30 to TRBJ1-1; weak D call: TRBD1 (5 bases). The CDR3 is 14 amino acids. V was clipped by 2 bases and J by 7 bases, with 17 bases between them. Per germline, CDR1 GTSNPN and CDR2 SVGIG (reference sequence). The DNA of the CDR3 is TGTGCCTGGAGTCCTCCGGACACCGAGTATGAAGCTTTCTTT. The encoded protein is CAWSPPDTEYEAFF.

V usage is TRBV5-4 and J usage is TRBJ2-1; D might be TRBD1 or TRBD2, each matching 6 bases. CDR1 and CDR2 (germline): SGHNT, YYREEE (reference sequence). With 2 bases removed from V and 1 base from J, the gap between germline ends came to 16 bases. The length of the CDR3 is 17 residues. CDR3 residues: CASSFGGSIGSYNEQFF. CDR3 DNA sequence: TGTGCCAGCAGCTTCGGGGGCAGCATTGGGTCCTACAATGAGCAGTTCTTC.

This clone was counted between two and nine times. The chain joins TRBV7-2 to TRBJ1-1; 8 nucleotides line up with TRBD1. Germline assignment: CDR1 SGHTA and CDR2 FQGNSA. The CDR3 extends over 16 amino acids. The trim removed 1 base at V and 5 bases at J, leaving 9 bases unmatched. CDR3 protein: CASSLVSQGAGTEAFF. The CDR3 region has the DNA TGTGCCAGCAGCTTAGTGAGCCAGGGGGCAGGGACTGAAGCTTTCTTT.

This clone appeared a few times. The chain is built from TRBV28 and TRBJ2-2, with D perhaps being TRBD1 or TRBD2 (5 bases each). Germline lookup yields CDR1 MDHEN and CDR2 SYDVKM. The CDR3 loop spans 15 amino acids. Trimming left V 7 bases short and J 3 bases short, with 15 bases between. DNA of the CDR3: TGTGCCAGCACCTTGGGACCTTCGGACACCGGGGAGCTGTTTTTT. Its translation: CASTLGPSDTGELFF.

The CDR3 loop reads CASSPRTGMNTEAFF. The CDR3 region has the DNA TGTGCCAGCAGCCCCCGAACAGGGATGAACACTGAAGCTTTCTTT. The genes are TRBV9 and TRBJ1-1; the D gene is possibly TRBD1 (6 bases). CDR1 SGDLS and CDR2 YYNGEE come from the germline V gene. CDR3 length: 15 amino acids. V dropped 4 bases and J dropped 0 bases, with 13 bases sitting between them.

This chain links TRBV5-1 with TRBJ1-2; D is possibly TRBD1 (6 bases). With 4 bases removed from V and 4 bases from J, the gap between germline ends came to 20 bases. Germline-derived CDR1 and CDR2 are SGHRS and YFSETQ. This CDR3 spans 16 amino acids. The DNA for the CDR3 is TGCGCCAGCAGCCCTACTAACAGGGAAAGTGGCTATGGCTACACCTTC. This sequence encodes CASSPTNRESGYGYTF.

V and J are TRBV27 and TRBJ2-6; no clear D gene. CDR1 and CDR2 (germline): MNHEY, SMNVEV (reference sequence). This CDR3 is built from 13 residues. V shed 6 bases and J shed 0 bases, with 3 bases lying between them. This CDR3 is CASSISGANVLTF. CDR3 in DNA: TGTGCCAGCAGCATCTCTGGGGCCAACGTCCTGACTTTC.